What follows is one T cell receptor beta chain and its context. Its antigen is currently unknown. This entry comes from a study of T-cell reconstitution after alpha-beta-depleted transplantation in children. Study observations and caveats: T cells produced anew were the main source of T-cell counts and diversity one year after transplant. About two months after transplant, alpha-beta T cells reportedly came from several hundred expanded graft clones.

Preparing the TCRbeta library involved the use of unique molecular identifiers. MiXCR was run by TCRdb on the PCR reads, yielding one entry per CDR3 protein. The sample contains about 300,000 distinct CDR3 sequences, 10% of which appear only once. The CDR3 is 14 amino acids. V trimming: 5 bases; J trimming: 8 bases; junction bases outside the gene matches: 8. The V gene's germline CDR1 is SGHAT and CDR2 FQNNGV. Sequenced here: PBMCs, sampled before TCRalphabeta/CD19-depleted stem cell transplant. The rearrangement joins TRBV11-2 to TRBJ2-1; TRBD2 agrees at 8 bases. The sequence came from a boy younger than two with acute myeloid leukemia, due to receive a stem cell transplant. The CDR3 sequence: CASSHGGAVDEQFF. Written as DNA, the CDR3 is TGTGCCAGCAGCCACGGGGGGGCCGTCGATGAGCAGTTCTTC.